This T cell receptor beta chain stems from a study of cytomegalovirus exposure and HLA in healthy donors. This PCR relied on a set of 60 Vbeta primers and 13 Jbeta primers. The assay was immunoSEQ multiplex PCR, and TCRdb's table has in-frame clones only and misses some. The sample lists some 170,000 clones, approximately 78% occurring once. Whole-study findings and limits: Information on immune exposure was restricted to one variable (CMV serostatus).

V lost 4 bases, J lost 3 bases, and 10 bases lay in between. CDR3 length: 15 amino acids. Per germline, CDR1 MGHDK and CDR2 SYGVNS. A word on this clone: Its antigen is currently unknown.

Healthy bone marrow donors made up the cohort. The chain couples TRBV25-1 to TRBJ1-6; the D is unclear. The sequenced sample was PBMCs. The sequence was collected from a woman aged 25-40 years in good health and CMV-seropositive. CDR3 coding DNA: TGTGCCAGCAGTGCCGATCCAGGCTATAATTCACCCCTCCACTTT. Amino acids: CASSADPGYNSPLHF.